Listed below are T cell receptor beta chains from one sample, sequenced in a study of early T cells in non-severe SARS-CoV-2 infection. TCRdb reanalysed the 5' RACE reads using MiXCR and keeps one entry per CDR3 protein. This table has around 98,000 distinct CDR3 sequences, roughly 9.6% appearing once. Sequenced sample: whole blood. The receptor source for this set is an adult who was a healthcare worker with PCR-confirmed SARS-CoV-2 infection or an uninfected control (not recorded which). The CDR3 runs from the conserved cysteine through the conserved F or W.

V gene: TRBV10-1
CDR3 protein: CASSESVWSNNEQFF

V gene: TRBV18
CDR3 protein: CASSPLAGNSYEQYF

V gene: TRBV21-1
CDR3 protein: CASPPGQGREPQHF

V gene: TRBV7-9
CDR3 protein: CASSLLGDDYGYTF

V gene: TRBV29-1
CDR3 protein: CSATGLRGAGPVEQYF

V gene: TRBV5-1
CDR3 protein: CASSLETGDQPQHF

V gene: TRBV20-1
CDR3 protein: CSARDWRQGRAGELFF

V gene: TRBV12-3/TRBV12-4
CDR3 protein: CASSVSWDGVTDTQYF

V gene: TRBV5-1
CDR3 protein: CASSSRDPSYNEQFF

V gene: TRBV5-1
CDR3 protein: CASSLSSGYNQPQHF

V gene: TRBV20-1
CDR3 protein: CSADLGLPEGEQYF

V gene: TRBV29-1
CDR3 protein: CSVDEDWVNEQFF

V gene: TRBV6-5
CDR3 protein: CASSFSGGAGDTQYF

V gene: TRBV29-1
CDR3 protein: CSVGDSQQFF

V gene: TRBV6-5
CDR3 protein: CASSLTGGLSSPLHF

V gene: TRBV3-1
CDR3 protein: CASSHRDLNTGELFF